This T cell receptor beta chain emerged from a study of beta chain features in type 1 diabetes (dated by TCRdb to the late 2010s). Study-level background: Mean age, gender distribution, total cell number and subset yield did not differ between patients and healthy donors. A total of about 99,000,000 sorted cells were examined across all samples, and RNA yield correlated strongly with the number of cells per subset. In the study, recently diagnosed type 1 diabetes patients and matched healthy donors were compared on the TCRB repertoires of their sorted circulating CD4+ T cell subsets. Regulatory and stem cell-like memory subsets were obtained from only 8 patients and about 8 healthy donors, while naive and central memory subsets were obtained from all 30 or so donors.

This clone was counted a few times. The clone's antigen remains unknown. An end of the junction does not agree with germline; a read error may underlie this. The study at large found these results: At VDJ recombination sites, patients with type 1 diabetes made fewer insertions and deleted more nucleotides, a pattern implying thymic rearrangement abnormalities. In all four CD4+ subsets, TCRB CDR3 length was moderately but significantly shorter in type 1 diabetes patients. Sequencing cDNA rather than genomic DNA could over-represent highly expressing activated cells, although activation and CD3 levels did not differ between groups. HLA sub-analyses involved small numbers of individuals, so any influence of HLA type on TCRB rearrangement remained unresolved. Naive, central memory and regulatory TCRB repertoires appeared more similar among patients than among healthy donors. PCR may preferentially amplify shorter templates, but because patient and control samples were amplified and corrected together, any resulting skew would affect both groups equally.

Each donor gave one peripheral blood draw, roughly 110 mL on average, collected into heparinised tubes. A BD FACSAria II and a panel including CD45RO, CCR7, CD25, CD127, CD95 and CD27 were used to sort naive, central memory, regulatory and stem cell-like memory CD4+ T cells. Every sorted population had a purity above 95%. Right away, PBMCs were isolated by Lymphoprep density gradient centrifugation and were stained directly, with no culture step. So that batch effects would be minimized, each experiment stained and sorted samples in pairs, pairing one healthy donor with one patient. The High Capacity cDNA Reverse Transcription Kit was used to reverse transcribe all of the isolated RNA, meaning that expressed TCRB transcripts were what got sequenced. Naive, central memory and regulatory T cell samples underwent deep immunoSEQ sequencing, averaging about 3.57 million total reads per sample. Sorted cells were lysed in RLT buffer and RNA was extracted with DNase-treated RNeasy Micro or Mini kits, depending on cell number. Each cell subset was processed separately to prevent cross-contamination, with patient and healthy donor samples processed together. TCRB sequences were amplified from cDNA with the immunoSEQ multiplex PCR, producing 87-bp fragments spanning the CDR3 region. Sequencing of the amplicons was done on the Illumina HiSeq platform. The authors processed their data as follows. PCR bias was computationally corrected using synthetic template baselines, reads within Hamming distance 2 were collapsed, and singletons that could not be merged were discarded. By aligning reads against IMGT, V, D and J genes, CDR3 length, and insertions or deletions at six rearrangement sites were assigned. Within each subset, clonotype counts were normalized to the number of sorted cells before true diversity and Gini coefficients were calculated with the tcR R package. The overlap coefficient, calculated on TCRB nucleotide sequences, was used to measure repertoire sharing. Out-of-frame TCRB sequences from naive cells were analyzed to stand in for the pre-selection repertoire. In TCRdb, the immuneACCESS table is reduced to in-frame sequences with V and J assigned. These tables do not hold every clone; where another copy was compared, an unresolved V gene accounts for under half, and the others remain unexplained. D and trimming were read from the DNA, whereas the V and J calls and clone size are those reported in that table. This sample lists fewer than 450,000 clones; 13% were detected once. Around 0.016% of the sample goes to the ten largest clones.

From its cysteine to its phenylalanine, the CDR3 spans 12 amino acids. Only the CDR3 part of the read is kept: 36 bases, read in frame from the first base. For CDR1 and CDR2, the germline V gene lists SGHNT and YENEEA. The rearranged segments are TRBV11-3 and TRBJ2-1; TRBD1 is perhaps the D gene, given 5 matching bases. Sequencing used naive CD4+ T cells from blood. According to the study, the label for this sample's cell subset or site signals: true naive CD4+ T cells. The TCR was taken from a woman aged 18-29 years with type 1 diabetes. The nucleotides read TGTGCCAGCAGCCCTCGGGCCCCCTTCAGGGTCTTC. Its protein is CASSPRAPFRVF. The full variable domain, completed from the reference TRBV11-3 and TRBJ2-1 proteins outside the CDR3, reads EAGVVQSPRYKIIEKKQPVAFWCNPISGHNTLYWYLQNLGQGPELLIRYENEEAVDDSQLPKDRFSAERLKGVDSTLKIQPAELGDSAVYLCASSPRAPFRVFGPGTRLTVL.